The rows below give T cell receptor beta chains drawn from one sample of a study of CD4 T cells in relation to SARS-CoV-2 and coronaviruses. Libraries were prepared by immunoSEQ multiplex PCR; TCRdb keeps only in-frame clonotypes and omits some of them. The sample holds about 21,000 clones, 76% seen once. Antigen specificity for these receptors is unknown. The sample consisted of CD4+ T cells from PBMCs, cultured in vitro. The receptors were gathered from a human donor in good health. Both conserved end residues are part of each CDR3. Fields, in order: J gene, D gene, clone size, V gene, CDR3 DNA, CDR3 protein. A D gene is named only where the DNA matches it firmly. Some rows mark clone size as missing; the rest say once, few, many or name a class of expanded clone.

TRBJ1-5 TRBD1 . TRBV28 TGTGCCAGCAGTTTACCCGCGCTTCAGGGGGCAGGCAATCAGCCCCAGCATTTT CASSLPALQGAGNQPQHF
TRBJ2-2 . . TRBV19 TGTGCCAGTTCGGTGGCCGGGGAGCTGTTTTTT CASSVAGELFF
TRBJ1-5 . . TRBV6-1 TGTGCCAGCAGTGAGGAGGGGCCGCAGTTTCACCGAAGCAATCAGCCCCAGCATTTT CASSEEGPQFHRSNQPQHF
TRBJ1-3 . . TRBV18 TGTGCCAGCTCTACTTCTGCGGGAGTGAGAAACACCATATATTTT CASSTSAGVRNTIYF
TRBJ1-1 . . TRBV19 TGTGCCAGTAAGACAGCCAGGGACACTGAAGCTTTCTTT CASKTARDTEAFF
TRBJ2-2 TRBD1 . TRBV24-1 TGTGCCACCAGTGATGGGGACAGCAACACCGGGGAGCTGTTTTTT CATSDGDSNTGELFF
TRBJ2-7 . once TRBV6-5 TGTGCCAGCATGGTCTTAGTCTCAATAACCTACGAGCAGTACTTC CASMVLVSITYEQYF
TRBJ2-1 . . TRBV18 TGTGCCAGCTCACCTGCGACAGAGTACAATGAGCAGTTCTTC CASSPATEYNEQFF
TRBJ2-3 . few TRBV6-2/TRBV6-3 TGTGCCAGCAGTTACTCCGACTCCTCAGATACGCAGTATTTT CASSYSDSSDTQYF
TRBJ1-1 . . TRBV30 TGTGCCTGGAGCATAATCGGGGGGCTAGCTTTCTTT CAWSIIGGLAFF
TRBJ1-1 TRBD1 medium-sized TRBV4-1 TGCGCCAGCGGGGACGGACAGGGTAAAGCTTTCTTT CASGDGQGKAFF
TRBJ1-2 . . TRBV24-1 TGTGCCACCAGTGATTTACTAAATGGCTACACCTTC CATSDLLNGYTF
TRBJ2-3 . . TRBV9 TGTGCCAGCAGCGTAGATGGGGGGCGGGATACGCAGTATTTT CASSVDGGRDTQYF
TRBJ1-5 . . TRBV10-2 TGCGCCAGCAGTGACTCAGGGCAGGGGCGTAATCAGCCCCAGCATTTT CASSDSGQGRNQPQHF
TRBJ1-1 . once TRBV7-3 TGTGCCAGCAGCCTCCTGGGGGGCACTGAAGCTTTCTTT CASSLLGGTEAFF
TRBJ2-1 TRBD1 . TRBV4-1 TGCGCCAGCAGCCAAGGAGGGACAGGGGACAATGAGCAGTTCTTC CASSQGGTGDNEQFF
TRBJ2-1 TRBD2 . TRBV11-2 TGTGCCAGCAGCTTGGGACTAGCGGGAGACCATGAGCAGTTCTTC CASSLGLAGDHEQFF
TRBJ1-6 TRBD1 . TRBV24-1 TGTGCCACCAGTGATCGACAGGGGGGCTCACCCCTCCACTTT CATSDRQGGSPLHF
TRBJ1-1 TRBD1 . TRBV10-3 TGTGCCATCAGCATGGGGGCGACAGGGGCTGAAGCTTTCTTT CAISMGATGAEAFF
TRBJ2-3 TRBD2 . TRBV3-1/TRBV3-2 TGTGCCAGCAGCCAAAACACGGGGGGGGACGATACGCAGTATTTT CASSQNTGGDDTQYF
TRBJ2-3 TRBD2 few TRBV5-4 TGTGCCAGCAGCTTGGTCCTAGCGGGTAGCACAGATACGCAGTATTTT CASSLVLAGSTDTQYF
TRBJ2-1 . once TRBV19 TGTGCCAGTAGTTGGGTTGAAGCCAATGAGCAGTTCTTC CASSWVEANEQFF
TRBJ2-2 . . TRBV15 TGTGCCACCAGCAGAGACAGGACCCCGGCCGGGGAGCTGTTTTTT CATSRDRTPAGELFF
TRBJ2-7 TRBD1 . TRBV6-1 TGTGCCAGCAGTGACGGGGGACAGGGCAACTCCTACGAGCAGTACTTC CASSDGGQGNSYEQYF
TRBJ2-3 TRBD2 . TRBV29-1 TGCAGCGCTGGGACTAGCTCGGCAGATACGCAGTATTTT CSAGTSSADTQYF
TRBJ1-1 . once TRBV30 TGTGCCTGGAGTGGGGGTTTGGTGAACACTGAAGCTTTCTTT CAWSGGLVNTEAFF
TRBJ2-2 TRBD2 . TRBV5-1 TGCGCCAGCAGCACAAGACTAGCGGGGGAAGACGGGGAGCTGTTTTTT CASSTRLAGEDGELFF
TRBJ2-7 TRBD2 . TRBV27 TGTGCCAGCCAAGGACTAGCGGGAGTAGGGCAGTACTTC CASQGLAGVGQYF
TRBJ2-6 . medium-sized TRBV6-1 TGTGCCAGCAGTGAATTAAGCGGCTCTGGGGCCAACGTCCTGACTTTC CASSELSGSGANVLTF
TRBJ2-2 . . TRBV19 TGTGCCAGTAGTATGACGGTGAACACCGGGGAGCTGTTTTTT CASSMTVNTGELFF
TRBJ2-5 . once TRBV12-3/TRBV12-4 TGTGCCAGCGGGGGGCGGATCGAGACCCAGTACTTC CASGGRIETQYF
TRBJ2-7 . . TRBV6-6 TGTGCCAGCATCTCCCCGGGGCAGCACTACGAGCAGTACTTC CASISPGQHYEQYF
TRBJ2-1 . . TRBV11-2 TGTGCCAGCAGCTTAGACCAACGATTCTCCTACAATGAGCAGTTCTTC CASSLDQRFSYNEQFF
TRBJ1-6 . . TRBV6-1 TGTGCCAGCAGTGAACTCGGGACGGTGAATTCACCCCTCCACTTT CASSELGTVNSPLHF
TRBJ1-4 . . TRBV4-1 TGCGCCAGCAGCCAAGAACAGGGCCATAATGAAAAACTGTTTTTT CASSQEQGHNEKLFF
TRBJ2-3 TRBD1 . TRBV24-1 TGTGCCACCAGTGATTTGGGTCGGACAGGGGAGTGGGATACGCAGTATTTT CATSDLGRTGEWDTQYF
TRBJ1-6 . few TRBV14 TGTGCCAGCAGCTGGGAACAAAATAATTCACCCCTCCACTTT CASSWEQNNSPLHF
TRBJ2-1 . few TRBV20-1 TGCAACTCCTACAATGAGCAGTTCTTC CNSYNEQFF
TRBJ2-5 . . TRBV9 TGTGCCAGCAGCCGGCAGGGGGGGAACCAAGAGACCCAGTACTTC CASSRQGGNQETQYF
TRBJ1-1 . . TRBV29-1 TGCAGCGTTGCCGGCTTCCTTGACACTGAAGCTTTCTTT CSVAGFLDTEAFF
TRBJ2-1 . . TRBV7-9 TGTGCCAGCAGCTTAGACGCGGGGCCCAATGAGCAGTTCTTC CASSLDAGPNEQFF
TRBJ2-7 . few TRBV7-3 TGTGCCAGCAGCTTAGGCGCAGGGGAAAACTACGAGCAGTACTTC CASSLGAGENYEQYF
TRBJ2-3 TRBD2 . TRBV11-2 TGTGCCAGTAGGGTAGCGGGGCCAGATACGCAGTATTTT CASRVAGPDTQYF
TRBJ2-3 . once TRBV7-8 TGTGCCAGCAGCTTAGGGGACAACACAGATACGCAGTATTTT CASSLGDNTDTQYF